The 8 T cell receptor beta chains below come from one sample, sequenced in a study of long-term antiretroviral therapy in people with HIV. This was the immunoSEQ v3.0 assay at survey level. Here immunoSEQ multiplex PCR was the method, and the copy in TCRdb shows in-frame clones only, minus some. The sample records 9,500 to 11,000 clones, 81% being singletons. The sequences come from unsorted PBMCs, collected 1.8 years after starting antiretroviral therapy. The receptors shown here come from a middle-aged man with HIV.

The gene calls are TRBV9 and TRBJ2-2, with TRBD1 matching 7 bases. In germline, CDR1 is SGDLS, CDR2 YYNGEE. Trimming removed 3 bases from V and 1 base from J; junction bases left unmatched: 3. This CDR3 has 15 residues. The CDR3 coding sequence is TGTGCCAGCAGCGGCCGGGACAGGAACACCGGGGAGCTGTTTTTT. This translates into CASSGRDRNTGELFF.

This rearrangement joins TRBV4-3 to TRBJ2-3, with 13 bases that match TRBD2. Trimming took 2 bases from V and 5 from J; bases not matched to a gene: 1. The CDR3 contains 15 residues. CDR1 and CDR2 from the germline V gene are LGHNA and YSLEER. The CDR3 protein is CASSQTSGGGDTQYF. As DNA, the CDR3 is TGCGCCAGCAGCCAAACTAGCGGGGGGGGAGATACGCAGTATTTT.

The chain links TRBV29-1 to TRBJ2-1, with 9 bases lining up with TRBD1. CDR1 is SQVTM, CDR2 ANQGSEA, per germline. The CDR3 runs to 14 residues. The CDR3 DNA sequence: TGCAGTATTACGCTACCGGGACAGGGTAATGAGCAGTTCTTC. This translates into CSITLPGQGNEQFF.

V is TRBV6-5 and J is TRBJ2-1; D not certain. Germline CDR1 MNHEY, CDR2 SVGAGI. Trimming took 3 bases from V and 10 from J, leaving 13 bases between them. This CDR3 comprises 13 residues. CDR3 sequence reads: CASSYSGVREQFF. CDR3 coding DNA: TGTGCCAGCAGTTATTCAGGAGTCAGGGAGCAGTTCTTC.

The V gene is TRBV15, the J gene TRBJ1-2; D perhaps matches TRBD1 (5 bases). The germline V gene has CDR1 LNHNV and CDR2 YYDKDF (reference sequence). Trimming removed 0 bases from V and 3 bases from J, with 11 bases in between. CDR3 length: 15 amino acids. The CDR3 loop reads CATSRDDRSDYGYTF. DNA for the CDR3: TGTGCCACCAGCAGAGATGACAGAAGTGACTATGGCTACACCTTC.

The chain combines TRBV5-6 with TRBJ1-3; maybe TRBD1 (5 bases). Per germline, CDR1 SGHDT and CDR2 YYEEEE. This CDR3 spans 14 amino acids. Trimming removed 1 base from V and 2 bases from J, with 7 bases in between. The CDR3 spells CASSLRGPGNTIYF. CDR3 bases: TGTGCCAGCAGCTTGAGGGGCCCTGGAAACACCATATATTTT.

The rearrangement links TRBV6-5 to TRBJ2-1, with a possible D match to TRBD2 (5 bases). V lost 6 bases and J 0 bases, leaving 9 bases between the germline ends. This CDR3 has 14 amino acids. Germline V gene data show CDR1 as MNHEY and CDR2 as SVGAGI. CDR3 nucleotides: TGTGCCAGCAGGAGCGGCCTCTCCTACAATGAGCAGTTCTTC. Amino acids: CASRSGLSYNEQFF.

This clone was counted once. The V and J genes are TRBV19 and TRBJ1-2; no reliable D call. CDR1 LNHDA and CDR2 SQIVND come from the germline V gene (reference sequence). V shed 6 bases and J shed 7 bases, with 9 bases lying between them. The CDR3 length is 11 residues. The DNA of the CDR3 is TGTGCCAGTAGAAGTTACGGTGGCTACACCTTC. Translated, it gives CASRSYGGYTF.